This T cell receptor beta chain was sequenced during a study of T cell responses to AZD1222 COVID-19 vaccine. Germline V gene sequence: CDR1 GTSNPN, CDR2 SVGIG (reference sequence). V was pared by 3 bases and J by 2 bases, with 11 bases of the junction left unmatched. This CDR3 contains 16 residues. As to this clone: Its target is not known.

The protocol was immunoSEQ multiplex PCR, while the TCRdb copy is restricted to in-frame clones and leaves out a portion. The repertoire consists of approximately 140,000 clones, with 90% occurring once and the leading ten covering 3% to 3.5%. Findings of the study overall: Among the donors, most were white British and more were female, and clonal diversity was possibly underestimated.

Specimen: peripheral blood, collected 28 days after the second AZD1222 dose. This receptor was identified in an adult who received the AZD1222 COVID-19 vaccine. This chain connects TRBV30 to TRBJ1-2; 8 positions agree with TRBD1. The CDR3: CAWSDRGAPKNYGYTF. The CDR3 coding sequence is TGTGCCTGGAGCGACAGGGGCGCCCCGAAAAACTATGGCTACACCTTC. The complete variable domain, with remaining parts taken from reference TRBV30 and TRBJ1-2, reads SQTIHQWPATLVQPVGSPLSLECTVEGTSNPNLYWYRQAAGRGLQLLFYSVGIGQISSEVPQNLSASRPQDRQFILSSKKLLLSDSGFYLCAWSDRGAPKNYGYTFGSGTRLTVV.